This T cell receptor beta chain originates from a study of cytomegalovirus exposure and HLA in healthy donors. Overall study: Caucasian-associated ancestry cluster membership applied to about 83% of 398 genotyped donors.

Study results and limitations: DRB1 showed the most TCR associations and HLA-C the fewest in a later analysis, as rates varied by HLA locus.

The count of this clone is one. What it recognizes is unknown. Both 60 Vbeta primers and 13 Jbeta primers went into the PCR. Some clones are missing from TCRdb's copy, which holds only in-frame ones; the method was immunoSEQ multiplex PCR. The sample has approximately 110,000 clones; roughly 69% are singletons. CDR1 is SNHLY and CDR2 is FYNNEI in the germline V gene. The CDR3 has 14 residues. Trimming took 8 bases from V and 6 from J, leaving 16 bases between them. The clonotype originates from a woman between 40 and 55 years old in good health and CMV-seropositive. Sequenced: PBMCs. The V gene is TRBV2, the J gene TRBJ1-4; D gene ambiguous. The CDR3 DNA reads TGTGCCAGCGAGGGTGGCAGGTCCGATGAAAAACTGTTTTTT. This gives the protein CASEGGRSDEKLFF.